This entry features one T cell receptor (beta chain) sequence. Germline CDR1 reads SGHRS; CDR2 reads YFSETQ. Trimming left V 0 bases short and J 0 bases short, with 13 bases between. The CDR3 runs 16 residues. Among Cohort 3 donors, those recovered had two negative PCRs, clearance, or symptom resolution. The data derive from a study of blood T cell repertoires in COVID-19. Sequencing was performed with immunoSEQ multiplex PCR; in TCRdb, only in-frame clones are kept and a portion is missing. The sample records hundreds of thousands of clones, 84% being singletons. J is TRBJ2-7 and V is TRBV5-1; D is possibly TRBD1 (6 bases). What was sequenced was PBMCs or T cells enriched from blood (not recorded which). This sequence was found in a woman in her thirties or forties who had recovered from COVID-19. The CDR3 here is CASSLAPTGSSYEQYF. The CDR3 bases are TGCGCCAGCAGCTTGGCCCCGACAGGAAGCTCCTACGAGCAGTACTTC. The whole variable domain, filled in from reference TRBV5-1 and TRBJ2-7, reads KAGVTQTPRYLIKTRGQQVTLSCSPISGHRSVSWYQQTPGQGLQFLFEYFSETQRNKGNFPGRFSGRQFSNSRSEMNVSTLELGDSALYLCASSLAPTGSSYEQYFGPGTRLTVT.